This T cell receptor beta chain was recorded in a study of blood T cell repertoires in COVID-19. As for the study in general: Italy, Spain and the United States were the sources of the convalescent and acute COVID-19 samples. Sources were T cells, B-cell-depleted T cells, or PBMCs; the material itself was cDNA or gDNA.

The length of the CDR3 is 13 residues. The V end lost 8 bases, the J end lost 0 bases, and 8 bases lay between the germline ends. Authors' analysis steps: Counts of nucleated cells, estimated from reference gene primer amplification, were obtained. Here immunoSEQ multiplex PCR was the method, and the copy in TCRdb shows in-frame clones only, minus some. V and J calls and clone size follow that table, whereas D and trimming were derived from the DNA. The repertoire holds 250,000 to 300,000 clones, less than 90% seen once, with over 4.5% in the top ten. V is TRBV12-3 or TRBV12-4 and J is TRBJ2-1; no clear D gene. The sample was peripheral blood. The TCR comes from a man aged 60 to 75 who had recovered from COVID-19. CDR3 nucleotide sequence: TGTGCCAGCTTGGCGGTCTCCTACAATGAGCAGTTCTTC. The encoded protein is CASLAVSYNEQFF.